The clone carrying this T cell receptor (beta chain) was recorded only once. The sample comes from a study of blood T cell repertoires in COVID-19. Study details: Spain, Italy and the United States supplied samples that represented acute and convalescent COVID-19.

V shed 3 bases and J 0 bases; nucleotides not matched to a gene: 9. This CDR3 region has 17 residues. CDR1 is MRHNA and CDR2 is SNTAGT in the germline V gene. Per the authors' pipeline: Reference gene primer amplification gave nucleated cell count estimates. Method: immunoSEQ multiplex PCR; TCRdb's copy keeps in-frame clones and lacks some. V, J and clone size reflect that table, while D and trimming were determined from the DNA. The sample holds hundreds of thousands of clones, 90% to 95% seen once. Patients in Seattle were enrolled during active infection, then followed longitudinally. The clonotype comes from a man aged 60 to 75 with COVID-19, enrolled during active disease. The specimen was peripheral blood. The chain uses TRBV6-4 and TRBJ2-7; 9 bases line up with TRBD2. CDR3 loop: CASSEETSGSSSYEQYF. The CDR3 DNA sequence: TGTGCCAGCAGTGAGGAGACTAGCGGATCAAGCTCCTACGAGCAGTACTTC.